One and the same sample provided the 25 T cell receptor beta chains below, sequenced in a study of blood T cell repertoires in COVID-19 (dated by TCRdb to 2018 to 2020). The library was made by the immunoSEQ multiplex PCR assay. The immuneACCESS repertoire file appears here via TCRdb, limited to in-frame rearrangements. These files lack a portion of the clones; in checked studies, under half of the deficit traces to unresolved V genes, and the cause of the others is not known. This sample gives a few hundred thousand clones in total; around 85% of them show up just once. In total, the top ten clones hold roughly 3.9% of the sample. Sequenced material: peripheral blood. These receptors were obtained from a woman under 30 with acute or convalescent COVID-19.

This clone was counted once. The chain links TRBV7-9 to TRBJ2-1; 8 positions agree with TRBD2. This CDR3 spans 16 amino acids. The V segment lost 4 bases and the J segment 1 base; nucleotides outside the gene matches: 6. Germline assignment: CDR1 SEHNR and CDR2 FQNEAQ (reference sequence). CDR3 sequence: CASSSSGGGSYNEQFF. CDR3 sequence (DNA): TGTGCCAGCAGCTCAAGCGGGGGAGGATCCTACAATGAGCAGTTCTTC.

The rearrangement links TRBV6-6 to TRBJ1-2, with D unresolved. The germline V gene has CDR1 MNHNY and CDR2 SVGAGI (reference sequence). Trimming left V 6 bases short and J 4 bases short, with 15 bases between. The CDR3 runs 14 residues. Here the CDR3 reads CASSPGSPTYGYTF. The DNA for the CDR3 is TGTGCCAGCAGCCCCGGGAGCCCAACCTATGGCTACACCTTC.

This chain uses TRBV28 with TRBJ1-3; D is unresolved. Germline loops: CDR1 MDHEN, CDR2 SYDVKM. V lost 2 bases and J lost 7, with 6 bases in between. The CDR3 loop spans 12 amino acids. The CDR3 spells CASSLRQNTIYF. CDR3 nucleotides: TGTGCCAGCAGTTTACGCCAGAACACCATATATTTT.

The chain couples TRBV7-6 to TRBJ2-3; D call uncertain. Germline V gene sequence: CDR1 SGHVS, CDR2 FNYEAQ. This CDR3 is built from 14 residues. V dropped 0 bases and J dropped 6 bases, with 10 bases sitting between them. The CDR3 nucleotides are TGTGCCAGCAGCTTAGCTGGTCTCGCGGATACGCAGTATTTT. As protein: CASSLAGLADTQYF. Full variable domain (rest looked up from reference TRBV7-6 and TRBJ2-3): GAGVSQSPRYKVTKRGQDVALRCDPISGHVSLYWYRQALGQGPEFLTYFNYEAQQDKSGLPNDRFSAERPEGSISTLTIQRTEQRDSAMYRCASSLAGLADTQYFGPGTRLTVL.

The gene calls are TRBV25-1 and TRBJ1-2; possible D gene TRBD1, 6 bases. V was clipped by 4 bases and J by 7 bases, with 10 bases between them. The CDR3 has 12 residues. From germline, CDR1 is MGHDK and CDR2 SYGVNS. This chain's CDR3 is CASSATGLGYTF. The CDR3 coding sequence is TGTGCCAGCAGTGCCACAGGGCTTGGCTACACCTTC.

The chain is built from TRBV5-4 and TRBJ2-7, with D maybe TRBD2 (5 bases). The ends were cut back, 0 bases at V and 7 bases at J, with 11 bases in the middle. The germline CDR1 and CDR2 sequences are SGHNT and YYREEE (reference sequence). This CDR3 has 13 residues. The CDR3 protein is CASSLAGGLEQYF. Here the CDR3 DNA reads TGTGCCAGCAGCTTGGCCGGCGGGTTGGAGCAGTACTTC.

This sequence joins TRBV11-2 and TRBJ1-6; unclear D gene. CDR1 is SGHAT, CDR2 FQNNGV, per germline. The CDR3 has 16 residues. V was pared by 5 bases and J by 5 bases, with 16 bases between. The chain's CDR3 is CASSLQLGGNNSPLHF. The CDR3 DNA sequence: TGTGCCAGCAGCCTCCAGCTTGGAGGGAATAATTCACCCCTCCACTTT. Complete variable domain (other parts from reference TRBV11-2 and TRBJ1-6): EAGVAQSPRYKIIEKRQSVAFWCNPISGHATLYWYQQILGQGPKLLIQFQNNGVVDDSQLPKDRFSAERLKGVDSTLKIQPAKLEDSAVYLCASSLQLGGNNSPLHFGNGTRLTVT.

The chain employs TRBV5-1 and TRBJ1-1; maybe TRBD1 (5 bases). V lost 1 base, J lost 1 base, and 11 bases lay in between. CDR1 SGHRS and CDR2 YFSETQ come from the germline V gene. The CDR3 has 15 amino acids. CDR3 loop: CASSLKGNPNTEAFF. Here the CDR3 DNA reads TGCGCCAGCAGCTTGAAGGGGAATCCGAACACTGAAGCTTTCTTT.

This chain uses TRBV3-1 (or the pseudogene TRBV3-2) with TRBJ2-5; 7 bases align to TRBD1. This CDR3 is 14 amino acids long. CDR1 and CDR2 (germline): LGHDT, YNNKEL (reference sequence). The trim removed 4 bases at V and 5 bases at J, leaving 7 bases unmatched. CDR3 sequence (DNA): TGTGCCAGCAGCCCCACAGGGGTTGGGGAGACCCAGTACTTC. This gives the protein CASSPTGVGETQYF.

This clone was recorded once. The CDR3 DNA sequence: TGTGCCAGCAGAACCGACAGGACCACTGAAGCTTTCTTT. Protein sequence: CASRTDRTTEAFF. V is TRBV2 and J is TRBJ1-1; TRBD1 is a possible D gene (6 bases). Trimming shortened V by 6 bases and J by 4 bases, and 12 bases separated the two germline ends. The CDR3 consists of 13 residues. CDR1 and CDR2 (germline): SNHLY, FYNNEI.

The CDR3, as DNA: TGTGCCAGCAGTGAAGCGTTACCCCCCCCCGGGGGCGAGCAGTACTTC. Translation gives CASSEALPPPGGEQYF. The chain couples TRBV6-1 to TRBJ2-7, with D possibly matching TRBD2 (6 bases). The CDR3 spans 16 residues. V dropped 0 bases and J dropped 6 bases, with 18 bases sitting between them. The V gene's germline CDR1 is MNHNS and CDR2 SASEGT.

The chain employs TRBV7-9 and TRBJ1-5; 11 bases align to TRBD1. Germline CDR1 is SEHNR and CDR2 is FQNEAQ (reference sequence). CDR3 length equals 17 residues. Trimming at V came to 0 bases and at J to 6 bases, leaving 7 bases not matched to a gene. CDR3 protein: CASSLALGQGAFQPQHF. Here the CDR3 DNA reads TGTGCCAGCAGCTTAGCGCTCGGACAGGGGGCTTTTCAGCCCCAGCATTTT.

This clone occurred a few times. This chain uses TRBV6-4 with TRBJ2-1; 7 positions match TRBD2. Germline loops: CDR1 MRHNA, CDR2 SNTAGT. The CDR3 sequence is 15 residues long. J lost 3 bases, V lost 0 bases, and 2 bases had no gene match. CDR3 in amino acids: CASSDSLADYNEQFF. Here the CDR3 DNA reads TGTGCCAGCAGTGACTCGCTAGCGGACTACAATGAGCAGTTCTTC.

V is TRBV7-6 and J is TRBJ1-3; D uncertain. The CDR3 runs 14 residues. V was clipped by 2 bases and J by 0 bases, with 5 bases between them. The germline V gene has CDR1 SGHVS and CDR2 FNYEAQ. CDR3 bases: TGTGCCAGCAGCTTAACAATCTCTGGAAACACCATATATTTT. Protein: CASSLTISGNTIYF.

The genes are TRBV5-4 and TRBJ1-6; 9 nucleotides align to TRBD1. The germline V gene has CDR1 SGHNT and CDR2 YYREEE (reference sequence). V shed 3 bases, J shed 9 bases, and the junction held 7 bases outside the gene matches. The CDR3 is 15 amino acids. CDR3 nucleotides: TGTGCCAGCAGCTACGGGACAGGGATGGTTTCACCCCTCCACTTT. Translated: CASSYGTGMVSPLHF.

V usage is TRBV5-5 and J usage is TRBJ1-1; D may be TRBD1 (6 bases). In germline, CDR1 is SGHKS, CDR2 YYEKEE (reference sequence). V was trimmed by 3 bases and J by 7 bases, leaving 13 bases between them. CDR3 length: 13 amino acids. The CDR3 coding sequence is TGTGCCAGCAGCTCAGGGGAAGTTATTGAAGCTTTCTTT. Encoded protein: CASSSGEVIEAFF.

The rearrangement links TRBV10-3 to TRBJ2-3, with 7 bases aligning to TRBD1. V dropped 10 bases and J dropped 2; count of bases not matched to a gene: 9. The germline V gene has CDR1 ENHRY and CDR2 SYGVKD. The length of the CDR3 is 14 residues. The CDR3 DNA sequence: TGTGCCACAGCGCCGGGACAGCCCACAGATACGCAGTATTTT. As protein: CATAPGQPTDTQYF.

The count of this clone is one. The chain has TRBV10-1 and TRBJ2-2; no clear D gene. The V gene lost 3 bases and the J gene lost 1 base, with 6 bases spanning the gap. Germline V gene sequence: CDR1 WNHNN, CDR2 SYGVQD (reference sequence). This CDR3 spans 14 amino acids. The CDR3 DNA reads TGCGCCAGCAGTGACCGAGGGAACACCGGGGAGCTGTTTTTT. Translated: CASSDRGNTGELFF.

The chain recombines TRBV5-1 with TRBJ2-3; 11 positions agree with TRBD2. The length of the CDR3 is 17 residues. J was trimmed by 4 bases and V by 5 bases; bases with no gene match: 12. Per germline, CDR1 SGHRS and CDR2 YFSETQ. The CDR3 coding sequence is TGCGCCAGCAGAACAAGGAGTCTAGCGGGGGGAGCAGATACGCAGTATTTT. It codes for CASRTRSLAGGADTQYF.

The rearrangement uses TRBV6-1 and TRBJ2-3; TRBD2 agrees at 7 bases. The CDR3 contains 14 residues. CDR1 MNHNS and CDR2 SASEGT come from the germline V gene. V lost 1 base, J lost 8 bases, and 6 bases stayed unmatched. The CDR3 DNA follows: TGTGCCAGCAGTGAAGAGGGACTATTTGCTACGCAGTATTTT. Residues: CASSEEGLFATQYF.

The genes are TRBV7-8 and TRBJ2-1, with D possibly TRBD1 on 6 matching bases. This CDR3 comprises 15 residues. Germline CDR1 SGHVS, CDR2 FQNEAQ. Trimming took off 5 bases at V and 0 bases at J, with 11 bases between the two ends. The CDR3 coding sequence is TGTGCCAGCAGCCCCAGGACAGCCTCCTACAATGAGCAGTTCTTC. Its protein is CASSPRTASYNEQFF.

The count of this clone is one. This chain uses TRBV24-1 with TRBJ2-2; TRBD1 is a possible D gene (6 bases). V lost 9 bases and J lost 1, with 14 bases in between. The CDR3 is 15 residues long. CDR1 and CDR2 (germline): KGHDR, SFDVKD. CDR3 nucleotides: TGTGCCACCCCAGAAAGGGGACAGAACACCGGGGAGCTGTTTTTT. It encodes CATPERGQNTGELFF.

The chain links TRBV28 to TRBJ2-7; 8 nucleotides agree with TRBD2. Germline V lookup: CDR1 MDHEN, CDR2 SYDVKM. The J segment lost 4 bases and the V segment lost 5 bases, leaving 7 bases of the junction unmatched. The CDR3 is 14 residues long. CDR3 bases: TGTGCCAGCAGTCTAGCTACTAGCGGATACGAGCAGTACTTC. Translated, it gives CASSLATSGYEQYF.

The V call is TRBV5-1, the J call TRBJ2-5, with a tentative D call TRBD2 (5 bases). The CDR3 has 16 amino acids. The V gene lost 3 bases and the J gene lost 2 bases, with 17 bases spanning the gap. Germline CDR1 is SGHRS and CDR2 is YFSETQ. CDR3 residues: CASSSPGNLGQETQYF. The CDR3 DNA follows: TGCGCCAGCAGCTCGCCCGGGAATCTGGGACAAGAGACCCAGTACTTC.

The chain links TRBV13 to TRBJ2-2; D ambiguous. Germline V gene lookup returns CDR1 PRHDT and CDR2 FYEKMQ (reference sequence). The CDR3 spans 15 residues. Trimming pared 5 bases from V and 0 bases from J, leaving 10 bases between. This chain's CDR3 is CASSERTANTGELFF. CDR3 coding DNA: TGTGCCAGCAGCGAGAGAACAGCGAACACCGGGGAGCTGTTTTTT.